The 3 T cell receptor beta chains below come from one sample, sequenced in a study of control samples from healthy donors and cancer patients. Method: immunoSEQ multiplex PCR; TCRdb's copy keeps in-frame clones and lacks some. The sample holds 55,000 to 90,000 clones, nearly 85% seen once. The sequenced sample consisted of blood. The receptors shown here come from a man in his fifties in good health.

J is TRBJ2-5 and V is TRBV12-3 or TRBV12-4; no clear D gene. With 2 bases removed from V and 3 bases from J, the gap between germline ends came to 1 base. The CDR3 sequence is 11 residues long. CDR3 residues: CASSLKETQYF. The CDR3 region has the DNA TGTGCCAGCAGTTTAAAAGAGACCCAGTACTTC.

This chain joins TRBV6-1 and TRBJ1-6; weak D call: TRBD1 (5 bases). CDR3 length: 16 amino acids. Germline V gene data show CDR1 as MNHNS and CDR2 as SASEGT. Trimming left V 0 bases short and J 4 bases short, with 10 bases between. CDR3 sequence: CASSEAPGGYNSPLHF. In DNA form, the CDR3 reads TGTGCCAGCAGTGAAGCGCCTGGGGGTTATAATTCACCCCTCCACTTT.

The chain has TRBV6-1 and TRBJ1-6; D might be TRBD1 (5 bases). Trimming removed 6 bases at V and 7 bases at J, with 16 bases between. CDR1 and CDR2 from the germline V gene are MNHNS and SASEGT. CDR3 length: 15 amino acids. The CDR3 DNA follows: TGTGCCAGCAGCGATCCGGGAGGACAAAATTCACCCCTCCACTTT. Translating gives CASSDPGGQNSPLHF.